The 21 T cell receptor beta chains below come from one sample, sequenced in a study of T-cell reconstitution after alpha-beta-depleted transplantation in children. TCRbeta library construction was performed incorporating unique molecular identifiers. TCRdb ran MiXCR on the PCR reads and lists one entry per CDR3 protein. The sample includes approximately 400,000 distinct CDR3 sequences, roughly a tenth of them seen just once. The source was PBMCs from the stem cell graft donor, collected from the stem cell graft. These TCRs come from a human donor who donated a stem cell graft to a child with acute myeloid leukemia.

This clonotype was picked up many times. The V call is TRBV24-1, the J call TRBJ2-3; D unresolved. Trimming removed 4 bases from V and 0 bases from J, with 4 bases in between. From germline, CDR1 is KGHDR and CDR2 SFDVKD. The CDR3 loop spans 13 amino acids. CDR3 protein: CATSEGSTDTQYF. Here the CDR3 DNA reads TGTGCCACCAGTGAAGGGAGCACAGATACGCAGTATTTT.

This clonotype has only a few counts. The chain links TRBV4-1 to TRBJ1-4; weak D call: TRBD1 (6 bases). Trimming stripped 2 bases from V and 2 bases from J, with 12 bases between. The length of the CDR3 is 16 residues. Germline V gene lookup returns CDR1 MGHRA and CDR2 YSYEKL. CDR3 region: CASSQSDSPTNEKLFF. CDR3 coding DNA: TGCGCCAGCAGCCAATCGGACAGTCCCACTAATGAAAAACTGTTTTTT.

The sample holds a few counts of this clonotype. This chain links TRBV11-2 with TRBJ2-3, with D unresolved. With 0 bases removed from V and 7 bases from J, the gap between germline ends came to 11 bases. CDR3 length: 14 amino acids. Germline CDR1 reads SGHAT; CDR2 reads FQNNGV. This chain's CDR3 is CASSLEGHLYTQYF. As DNA, the CDR3 is TGTGCCAGCAGCTTAGAGGGCCATCTATATACGCAGTATTTT.

This clonotype appeared many times. The V call is TRBV5-4, the J call TRBJ1-4, with TRBD1 identical over 9 bases. Germline loops: CDR1 SGHNT, CDR2 YYREEE (reference sequence). Germline trimming cut 4 bases from V and 7 bases from J; bases unmatched to any gene: 5. This CDR3 is 14 amino acids long. In DNA, the CDR3 is TGTGCCAGCAGCATACAGGGGGCGACTGAAAAACTGTTTTTT. Its protein is CASSIQGATEKLFF.

The chain joins TRBV27 to TRBJ1-4, with D maybe TRBD1 (6 bases). The CDR3 has 15 amino acids. The germline gives CDR1 MNHEY, CDR2 SMNVEV (reference sequence). V shed 4 bases and J shed 7 bases, with 16 bases lying between them. Here the CDR3 reads CASSSNRAYSEKLFF. CDR3 nucleotide sequence: TGTGCCAGCAGTTCCAACAGGGCTTATAGTGAAAAACTGTTTTTT.

The chain links TRBV20-1 to TRBJ1-3, with D hard to call. Germline loops: CDR1 DFQATT, CDR2 SNEGSKA (reference sequence). The CDR3 consists of 13 residues. Trimming removed 5 bases from V and 0 bases from J, with 8 bases in between. The CDR3: CSALENSGNTIYF. CDR3 nucleotides: TGCAGTGCTCTGGAGAACTCTGGAAACACCATATATTTT.

This clonotype has only a few counts. The J gene is TRBJ2-2, the V gene TRBV21-1. TRBV21-1 is a documented pseudogene. The CDR3 consists of 15 residues. The CDR3 DNA sequence: TGTGCCAGCAGCCCTCTGGAACGGAACACCGGGGAGCTGTTTTTT. This translates into CASSPLERNTGELFF.

This clonotype has a count of ten or more. V and J are TRBV12-3 or TRBV12-4 and TRBJ2-2; no firm D call. Deletions cut 1 base from V and 4 bases from J, with 7 bases between. This CDR3 has 14 residues. CDR3 DNA: TGTGCCAGCAGTTTAGTTAGCTCCACCGGGGAGCTGTTTTTT. It is translated as CASSLVSSTGELFF.

This clonotype was seen at least ten times. The chain joins TRBV4-2 to TRBJ1-5; D call uncertain. Germline-derived CDR1 and CDR2 are LGHNA and YNFKEQ. This CDR3 spans 15 amino acids. The V end lost 0 bases, the J end lost 5 bases, and 11 bases lay between the germline ends. CDR3 in amino acids: CASSQDYTAYQPQHF. The CDR3 nucleotides read TGTGCCAGCAGCCAAGATTACACAGCTTATCAGCCCCAGCATTTT.

J is TRBJ2-7 and V is TRBV20-1, with TRBD2 as a possible D gene (6 bases). Germline lookup yields CDR1 DFQATT and CDR2 SNEGSKA (reference sequence). V was shortened by 3 bases and J by 4 bases, with 16 bases between the two germline ends. This CDR3 is 14 amino acids long. The CDR3 nucleotides read TGCAGTGCTAGTCGTAGCGGAGGAAAATACGAGCAGTACTTC. Protein: CSASRSGGKYEQYF.

This clonotype was observed many times. This chain uses TRBV5-1 with TRBJ2-1; D is ambiguous. The V end was cut by 2 bases, the J end by 8 bases, with 14 bases between. The CDR3 loop spans 14 amino acids. Germline CDR1 reads SGHRS; CDR2 reads YFSETQ. The CDR3 DNA is TGCGCCAGCAGCTTCACGAGTAGGAGCGATGAGCAGTTCTTC. Translating it yields CASSFTSRSDEQFF.

This clonotype was recorded at least ten times. This sequence joins TRBV3-1 and TRBJ2-1, with D hard to call. Deletions cut 0 bases from V and 1 base from J, with 7 bases between. This CDR3 contains 15 residues. Germline V gene lookup returns CDR1 LGHDT and CDR2 YNNKEL (reference sequence). CDR3 sequence (DNA): TGTGCCAGCAGCCAAGACCCGAATTCCTACAATGAGCAGTTCTTC. It codes for CASSQDPNSYNEQFF.

At least ten counts were recorded for this clonotype. The CDR3 reads CASSATGGPETQYF. The CDR3 DNA reads TGTGCCAGCAGCGCCACAGGGGGCCCAGAGACCCAGTACTTC. The chain links TRBV5-6 to TRBJ2-5, with 9 nucleotides matching TRBD1. The junction had 5 bases not matched to a gene; V was cut back by 4 bases and J by 4 bases. This CDR3 is 14 amino acids long. The germline CDR1 and CDR2 sequences are SGHDT and YYEEEE.

In this sample, this clonotype turned up a few times. The chain combines TRBV12-3 or TRBV12-4 with TRBJ2-2; perhaps TRBD1 as D (6 bases). This CDR3 comprises 14 residues. The germline V and J ends were trimmed by 3 bases and 6 bases, with 11 bases remaining between them. CDR3 bases: TGTGCCAGCAGTTTCAATGGGGGCGCCGGGGAGCTGTTTTTT. It is translated as CASSFNGGAGELFF.

There are a few counts of this clonotype. The V gene is TRBV21-1, the J gene TRBJ1-5; the tabulated D call, TRBD1, remains unverified against the DNA. TRBV21-1 is assigned pseudogene status. This CDR3 region has 15 residues. This CDR3 is CASSNRDRGNQPQHF. The CDR3 DNA reads as TGTGCCAGCAGCAATCGGGACAGGGGGAATCAGCCCCAGCATTTT.

This chain connects TRBV5-1 to TRBJ1-2, with 9 nucleotides matching TRBD1. J was trimmed by 4 bases and V by 1 base; bases with no gene match: 2. This CDR3 is 14 amino acids long. CDR1 and CDR2 from the germline V gene are SGHRS and YFSETQ. This chain's CDR3 is CASSLNRGLYGYTF. The CDR3 DNA reads as TGCGCCAGCAGCTTGAACAGGGGGCTCTATGGCTACACCTTC.

This chain connects TRBV5-5 to TRBJ2-1; 10 positions match TRBD1. Germline loops: CDR1 SGHKS, CDR2 YYEKEE (reference sequence). V shed 4 bases, J shed 15 bases, and the junction held 7 bases outside the gene matches. CDR3 length: 12 residues. The CDR3 bases are TGTGCCAGCAGCCTACTTGACAGGGGGCTGTTCTTC. Translating it yields CASSLLDRGLFF. Supplemented by reference TRBV5-5 and TRBJ2-1, the full variable domain reads DAGVTQSPTHLIKTRGQQVTLRCSPISGHKSVSWYQQVLGQGPQFIFQYYEKEERGRGNFPDRFSARQFPNYSSELNVNALLLGDSALYLCASSLLDRGLFFGPGTRLTVL.

The gene calls are TRBV7-2 and TRBJ2-3; possible D gene TRBD2, 5 bases. The CDR3 runs to 15 residues. The V end was cut by 5 bases, the J end by 1 base, with 13 bases between. Germline assignment: CDR1 SGHTA and CDR2 FQGNSA. CDR3 coding DNA: TGTGCCAGCAGCCCTGCGGGTTCTGGCACAGATACGCAGTATTTT. Encoded protein: CASSPAGSGTDTQYF. Together with reference TRBV7-2 and TRBJ2-3, the CDR3 gives the full variable domain: GAGVSQSPSNKVTEKGKDVELRCDPISGHTALYWYRQSLGQGLEFLIYFQGNSAPDKSGLPSDRFSAERTGGSVSTLTIQRTQQEDSAVYLCASSPAGSGTDTQYFGPGTRLTVL.

This clonotype was seen more than once but under ten times. This sequence joins TRBV12-3 or TRBV12-4 and TRBJ2-2, with 12 nucleotides matching TRBD2. The V segment lost 6 bases and the J segment 3 bases; nucleotides outside the gene matches: 5. This CDR3 contains 16 residues. The CDR3 bases are TGTGCCAGCAGACCCTCTAGCGGGGGGGACACCGGGGAGCTGTTTTTT. It specifies CASRPSSGGDTGELFF.

Of note for this clonotype: One end of the junction is discordant with germline, which a read error may explain. J is TRBJ1-2 and V is TRBV5-1, with 9 bases fitting TRBD1. The CDR3 length is 14 residues. Germline V gives CDR1 SGHRS, CDR2 YFSETQ. In DNA form, the CDR3 reads TGCGCCAGCAGCCCACAGGGGGCGGACTATGGCGACACCTTC. Translating gives CASSPQGADYGDTF. Together with reference TRBV5-1 and TRBJ1-2, the CDR3 gives the full variable domain: KAGVTQTPRYLIKTRGQQVTLSCSPISGHRSVSWYQQTPGQGLQFLFEYFSETQRNKGNFPGRFSGRQFSNSRSEMNVSTLELGDSALYLCASSPQGADYGDTFGSGTRLTVV.

This clonotype has just a few counts. This chain joins TRBV2 and TRBJ1-2; D unresolved. This CDR3 has 13 amino acids. V was cut by 4 bases and J by 1 base, with 7 bases left in between. Germline CDR1 SNHLY, CDR2 FYNNEI. The CDR3 here is CASSGQINYGYTF. DNA for the CDR3: TGTGCCAGCAGTGGGCAGATTAACTATGGCTACACCTTC.